Listed here are 31 T cell receptor beta chains from one sample, sequenced in a study of response to subunit inactivated influenza vaccine. TCRdb redid the calling of the RT-PCR reads with MiXCR, one entry per CDR3 protein. The table lists 500,000 to 700,000 distinct CDR3 sequences, less than 25% of them singletons. The sample was also reused in another study, on T cells expressing NK-cell markers. That paper states: Template switching by 5'RACE with UMIs generated the TCR beta cDNA.

This material consisted of CD4+ T cells sorted from PBMCs, taken roughly 12 days after vaccination. The receptors were sampled from a middle-aged man who received an inactivated influenza vaccine.

Ten or more counts support this clonotype. This chain uses TRBV4-3 with TRBJ2-7; no clear D gene. From germline, CDR1 is LGHNA and CDR2 YSLEER. The CDR3 has 15 amino acids. V shed 0 bases and J shed 3 bases, with 12 bases lying between them. DNA of the CDR3: TGCGCCAGCAGCCAAGATTCTTTAGGACGCTACGAGCAGTACTTC. Translating it yields CASSQDSLGRYEQYF.

This clonotype was seen a few times. This rearrangement joins TRBV6-2 or TRBV6-3 to TRBJ2-7; TRBD2 aligns across 10 bases. J was trimmed by 5 bases and V by 0 bases; bases with no gene match: 13. The CDR3 is 18 residues long. Germline-derived CDR1 and CDR2 are MNHEY and SVGEGT. The CDR3 here is CASSYSISSSGGMNEQYF. CDR3 sequence (DNA): TGTGCCAGCAGTTACTCGATATCGTCTAGCGGGGGCATGAACGAGCAGTACTTC.

The V call is TRBV24-1, the J call TRBJ2-5; D uncertain. V dropped 3 bases and J dropped 4 bases, with 17 bases sitting between them. The germline V gene encodes CDR1 KGHDR and CDR2 SFDVKD. CDR3 length: 16 amino acids. CDR3 coding DNA: TGTGCCACCAGTGATCCGGGTCTATCGACCCTAGAGACCCAGTACTTC. It translates to CATSDPGLSTLETQYF.

The chain joins TRBV29-1 to TRBJ1-2; D is possibly TRBD1 (6 bases). From germline, CDR1 is SQVTM and CDR2 ANQGSEA. Trimming removed 5 bases at V and 3 bases at J, with 10 bases between. The CDR3 loop spans 12 amino acids. CDR3 nucleotide sequence: TGCAGCGTTACAGGGTTTGACTATGGCTACACCTTC. Protein: CSVTGFDYGYTF. Looking up the rest from reference TRBV29-1 and TRBJ1-2 gives the full variable domain: SAVISQKPSRDICQRGTSLTIQCQVDSQVTMMFWYRQQPGQSLTLIATANQGSEATYESGFVIDKFPISRPNLTFSTLTVSNMSPEDSSIYLCSVTGFDYGYTFGSGTRLTVV.

This sequence joins TRBV6-1 and TRBJ1-2, with 9 bases fitting TRBD1. The ends lost 6 bases at V and 3 bases at J; junction bases unmatched: 5. This CDR3 comprises 14 residues. The germline gives CDR1 MNHNS, CDR2 SASEGT. CDR3 bases: TGTGCCAGCAGATCGAGACAGGGGGACTATGGCTACACCTTC. Residues: CASRSRQGDYGYTF.

The chain uses TRBV4-2 and TRBJ1-4, with unresolved D. Germline V gene data show CDR1 as LGHNA and CDR2 as YNFKEQ. This CDR3 is built from 16 residues. The V end lost 0 bases, the J end lost 8 bases, and 16 bases lay between the germline ends. The CDR3 DNA follows: TGTGCCAGCAGCCAAGATCGCCGGGGTGGGAAGGAAAAACTGTTTTTT. This gives the protein CASSQDRRGGKEKLFF.

This clonotype was recorded a few times. The chain recombines TRBV4-3 with TRBJ2-3; D is perhaps TRBD1 (5 bases). The CDR3 covers 16 residues. Trimming took off 0 bases at V and 2 bases at J, with 12 bases between the two ends. The V gene's germline CDR1 is LGHNA and CDR2 YSLEER. CDR3 sequence: CASSQDWTPVTDTQYF. The DNA for the CDR3 is TGCGCCAGCAGCCAAGATTGGACACCCGTCACAGATACGCAGTATTTT.

This clonotype was recorded a few times. The chain joins TRBV20-1 to TRBJ2-5, with 10 bases aligning to TRBD2. The CDR3 is made up of 15 amino acids. V lost 6 bases and J lost 1; bases outside the gene matches: 8. CDR1 is DFQATT and CDR2 is SNEGSKA in the germline V gene (reference sequence). CDR3 sequence reads: CSAHGPSGSQETQYF. CDR3 in DNA: TGCAGTGCCCACGGGCCTAGCGGGAGCCAAGAGACCCAGTACTTC.

As for this clonotype: The junction differs from germline at one of its ends, possibly a read error. The rearrangement links TRBV5-1 to TRBJ1-3, with D uncertain. Per the germline V gene, CDR1 is SGHRS and CDR2 is YFSETQ. This CDR3 is 15 amino acids long. CDR3 amino acids: CASSLEAGSGNTIYF. CDR3 sequence (DNA): TGCGCCAGCAGTTTGGAGGCAGGCTCTGGAAACACCATATATTTT.

The CDR3 DNA reads as TGTGCCAGCTCACCAAACAGGTTTCCCCACGAGCAGTACTTC. Protein: CASSPNRFPHEQYF. The V call is TRBV18, the J call TRBJ2-7, with a tentative D call TRBD1 (5 bases). The CDR3 length is 14 residues. Trimming stripped 2 bases from V and 5 bases from J, with 13 bases between. Germline CDR1 reads KGHSH; CDR2 reads LQKENI. Filled out from reference TRBV18 and TRBJ2-7, the complete variable domain reads NAGVMQNPRHLVRRRGQEARLRCSPMKGHSHVYWYRQLPEEGLKFMVYLQKENIIDESGMPKERFSAEFPKEGPSILRIQQVVRGDSAAYFCASSPNRFPHEQYFGPGTRLTVT.

V gene TRBV9 combines with J gene TRBJ2-1; TRBD2 matches 11 bases. Germline assignment: CDR1 SGDLS and CDR2 YYNGEE. The V gene end was trimmed by 3 bases and the J gene end by 6 bases; junction bases not matched to a gene: 5. This CDR3 comprises 15 residues. The CDR3 is CASSASSGRVNEQFF. The CDR3 DNA is TGTGCCAGCAGCGCGAGTAGCGGGAGGGTCAATGAGCAGTTCTTC.

This clonotype occurred a few times. This chain links TRBV2 with TRBJ2-7, with D maybe TRBD1 (5 bases). There are 14 residues in the CDR3. Germline assignment: CDR1 SNHLY and CDR2 FYNNEI. V was trimmed by 3 bases and J by 1 base, leaving 10 bases between them. As DNA, the CDR3 is TGTGCCAGCAGTGATGGGGCAGGGTCCTACGAGCAGTACTTC. The encoded protein is CASSDGAGSYEQYF.

This chain uses TRBV6-2 or TRBV6-3 with TRBJ2-2; D may match TRBD1 or TRBD2 (5 bases each). The V gene's germline CDR1 is MNHEY and CDR2 SVGEGT. Trimming took 4 bases from V and 6 from J, leaving 12 bases between them. CDR3 length: 14 residues. The CDR3 sequence: CASSFLRGAGELFF. CDR3 DNA sequence: TGTGCCAGCAGTTTCCTAAGAGGGGCCGGGGAGCTGTTTTTT.

This clonotype was detected a few times. V is TRBV12-3 or TRBV12-4 and J is TRBJ1-6; D remains ambiguous. V dropped 5 bases and J dropped 6 bases, with 14 bases sitting between them. The CDR3 consists of 15 residues. The CDR3 spells CASSQAITFNSPLHF. CDR3 nucleotide sequence: TGTGCCAGCAGTCAGGCTATAACATTTAATTCACCCCTCCACTTT.

In this sample, this clonotype turned up a few times. The V call is TRBV24-1, the J call TRBJ2-2; 10 positions agree with TRBD1. CDR3 size: 16 residues. The V and J ends lost 4 bases and 5 bases, in that order; junction bases with no gene match: 6. CDR1 and CDR2 (germline): KGHDR, SFDVKD. This chain's CDR3 is CATSDIRTGGTGELFF. CDR3 DNA: TGTGCCACCAGTGACATCAGGACAGGGGGTACCGGGGAGCTGTTTTTT.

This clonotype was seen a few times. This chain connects TRBV11-1 to TRBJ2-4; 8 bases align to TRBD1. The germline CDR1 and CDR2 sequences are SGHAT and FQDESV (reference sequence). Trimming took 5 bases from V and 6 from J; bases not matched to a gene: 6. There are 14 residues in the CDR3. Here the CDR3 reads CASSATGGSNIQYF. The CDR3 DNA reads as TGTGCCAGCAGCGCCACAGGGGGATCAAACATTCAGTACTTC.

The table lists this clonotype with a few counts. The V gene is TRBV5-1, the J gene TRBJ2-1; D remains unclear. The germline V and J ends were trimmed by 1 base and 11 bases, with 19 bases remaining between them. CDR1 and CDR2 (germline): SGHRS, YFSETQ. There are 15 residues in the CDR3. CDR3 sequence reads: CASSLNMLSTMKQFF. CDR3 coding DNA: TGCGCCAGCAGCTTGAACATGTTGAGTACAATGAAGCAGTTCTTC.

The rearrangement links TRBV2 to TRBJ2-7; the D gene is possibly TRBD1 (5 bases). The V and J ends lost 4 bases and 2 bases respectively, with 9 bases between them. CDR3 length equals 13 residues. CDR1 and CDR2 (germline): SNHLY, FYNNEI. CDR3 in DNA: TGTGCCAGCAGTGCGGCAGGGCCCTACGAGCAGTACTTC. Translated: CASSAAGPYEQYF. The full variable domain, completed using reference TRBV2 and TRBJ2-7, is EPEVTQTPSHQVTQMGQEVILRCVPISNHLYFYWYRQILGQKVEFLVSFYNNEISEKSEIFDDQFSVERPDGSNFTLKIRSTKLEDSAMYFCASSAAGPYEQYFGPGTRLTVT.

The chain links TRBV6-5 to TRBJ2-3; 8 bases are shared with TRBD1. CDR1 and CDR2 (germline): MNHEY, SVGAGI. After removal of 5 bases from V and 2 bases from J, the junction contained 3 bases not matched to a gene. This CDR3 comprises 14 residues. The CDR3 DNA reads TGTGCCAGCAGTAACAGGGGGTCCACAGATACGCAGTATTTT. This translates into CASSNRGSTDTQYF.

The chain is built from TRBV6-1 and TRBJ2-7; 11 bases are a match to TRBD2. The CDR3 runs to 15 residues. V dropped 6 bases and J dropped 2; count of bases not matched to a gene: 6. Germline lookup yields CDR1 MNHNS and CDR2 SASEGT. The DNA of the CDR3 is TGTGCCAGCAGGTCCCTACTAGCGGGAGCCTACGAGCAGTACTTC. Protein: CASRSLLAGAYEQYF.

The chain combines TRBV6-1 with TRBJ2-7, with D perhaps TRBD1 or TRBD2 (5 bases each). V shed 10 bases and J shed 5 bases, with 21 bases lying between them. Germline-derived CDR1 and CDR2 are MNHNS and SASEGT. This CDR3 has 14 residues. The CDR3 sequence is CATQPGPTINEQYF. In nucleotides, the CDR3 is TGTGCCACACAACCGGGACCGACTATAAACGAGCAGTACTTC.

This chain joins TRBV9 and TRBJ2-1; D not resolved. Looked up from germline, CDR1 is SGDLS and CDR2 is YYNGEE. V lost 4 bases and J 6 bases, leaving 8 bases between the germline ends. The CDR3 has 12 residues. The CDR3 region has the DNA TGTGCCAGCAGCTCAATCGTCAATGAGCAGTTCTTC. It is translated as CASSSIVNEQFF.

The chain recombines TRBV20-1 with TRBJ2-3; TRBD2 is a possible D gene (6 bases). From germline, CDR1 is DFQATT and CDR2 SNEGSKA (reference sequence). V lost 3 bases and J lost 2, with 15 bases in between. The CDR3 covers 15 residues. This CDR3 reads CSARSGTSNTDTQYF. DNA of the CDR3: TGCAGTGCTAGGTCCGGGACTTCGAACACAGATACGCAGTATTTT.

The V call is TRBV30, the J call TRBJ2-3; no clear D gene. V lost 1 base, J lost 2 bases, and 4 bases lay in between. This CDR3 is built from 12 residues. The germline CDR1 and CDR2 sequences are GTSNPN and SVGIG (reference sequence). CDR3 region: CAWSGSTDTQYF. CDR3 coding DNA: TGTGCCTGGAGTGGATCCACAGATACGCAGTATTTT.

This clonotype was seen more than once but under ten times. The chain joins TRBV12-3 or TRBV12-4 to TRBJ2-2; no firm D call. CDR3 length equals 15 residues. V was cut by 2 bases and J by 0 bases, with 7 bases left in between. The CDR3 DNA follows: TGTGCCAGCAGTTTATACGGAGCGAACACCGGGGAGCTGTTTTTT. The encoded protein is CASSLYGANTGELFF.

This chain connects TRBV20-1 to TRBJ2-5; D unresolved. The V gene lost 6 bases and the J gene lost 4 bases, with 15 bases spanning the gap. The CDR3 length is 13 residues. Germline loops: CDR1 DFQATT, CDR2 SNEGSKA (reference sequence). This chain's CDR3 is CSATGPSVETQYF. CDR3 bases: TGCAGTGCCACCGGGCCGTCGGTAGAGACCCAGTACTTC.

This chain links TRBV20-1 with TRBJ2-3; 9 bases match TRBD2. Germline V gene data show CDR1 as DFQATT and CDR2 as SNEGSKA (reference sequence). The CDR3 spans 14 residues. V lost 5 bases to trimming and J lost 4 bases; unmatched junction nucleotides: 7. CDR3 in amino acids: CSAPSTSGADTQYF. CDR3 DNA: TGCAGTGCTCCATCGACTAGCGGCGCAGATACGCAGTATTTT.

The rearrangement links TRBV27 to TRBJ2-5; possibly TRBD1 for D (6 bases). In germline, CDR1 is MNHEY, CDR2 SMNVEV (reference sequence). CDR3 size: 16 residues. V dropped 2 bases and J dropped 0 bases, with 13 bases sitting between them. The CDR3 DNA follows: TGTGCCAGCAGTTTAAACCGGGACACCCACCAAGAGACCCAGTACTTC. Amino acids: CASSLNRDTHQETQYF.

This clonotype turned up a few times. The CDR3 is CASSFEVNYGYTF. In DNA, the CDR3 is TGTGCCAGCAGCTTTGAGGTTAACTATGGCTACACCTTC. This chain uses TRBV5-4 with TRBJ1-2, with D unresolved. The CDR3 runs to 13 residues. V gave up 2 bases and J gave up 1 base, with 6 bases separating them. Germline V CDR1 and CDR2: SGHNT, YYREEE (reference sequence).

The sample holds a few counts of this clonotype. The chain couples TRBV20-1 to TRBJ2-2, with TRBD2 matching 7 bases. Germline V gene data show CDR1 as DFQATT and CDR2 as SNEGSKA (reference sequence). The CDR3 sequence is 14 residues long. V gave up 3 bases and J gave up 6 bases; unmatched junction bases: 7. The CDR3 sequence: CSARGPSGSGELFF. DNA of the CDR3: TGCAGTGCTAGGGGGCCTAGCGGTTCCGGGGAGCTGTTTTTT.

CDR3 bases: TGTGCCAGCAGTATGACTAGCGGGGCATCCTACAATGAGCAGTTCTTC. Translating gives CASSMTSGASYNEQFF. The chain combines TRBV6-4 with TRBJ2-1, with 11 bases that match TRBD2. The CDR3 loop spans 16 amino acids. Germline-derived CDR1 and CDR2 are MRHNA and SNTAGT. The V and J ends lost 5 bases and 1 base, in that order; junction bases with no gene match: 4.